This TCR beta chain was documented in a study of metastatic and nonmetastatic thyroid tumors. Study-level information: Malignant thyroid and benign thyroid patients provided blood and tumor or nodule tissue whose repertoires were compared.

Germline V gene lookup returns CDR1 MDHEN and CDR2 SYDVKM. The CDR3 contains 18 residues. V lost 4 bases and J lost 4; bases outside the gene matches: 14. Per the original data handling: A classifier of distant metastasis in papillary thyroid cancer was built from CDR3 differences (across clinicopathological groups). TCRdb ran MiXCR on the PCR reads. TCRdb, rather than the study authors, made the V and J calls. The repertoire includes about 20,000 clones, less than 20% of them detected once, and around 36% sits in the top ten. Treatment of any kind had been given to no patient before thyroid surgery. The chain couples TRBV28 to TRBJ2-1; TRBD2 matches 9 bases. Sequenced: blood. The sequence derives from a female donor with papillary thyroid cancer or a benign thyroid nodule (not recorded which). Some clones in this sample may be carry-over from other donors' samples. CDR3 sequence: CASSSNRIGTSLYNEQFF. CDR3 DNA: TGTGCCAGCAGTTCTAACCGGATAGGGACTAGCTTATACAATGAGCAGTTCTTC. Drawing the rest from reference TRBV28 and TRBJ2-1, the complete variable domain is DVKVTQSSRYLVKRTGEKVFLECVQDMDHENMFWYRQDPGLGLRLIYFSYDVKMKEKGDIPEGYSVSREKKERFSLILESASTNQTSMYLCASSSNRIGTSLYNEQFFGPGTRLTVL.